One sample yielded the 7 T cell receptor beta chains listed below, sequenced in a study of molecular identifiers for immune sequencing clone quantification. TCRdb reprocessed the PCR reads via MiXCR and lists one record per CDR3 protein. The table lists some 65,000 distinct CDR3 sequences, about 18% of them singletons, with about 1.6% in the top ten. Sequencing input: naive CD8+ T cells from blood, with Jurkat cell RNA spiked in. Subset in this sample: FACS-sorted CD8+CD4-CCR7+CD45RA+ naive T cells. The receptor source for this set is a human donor in good health. Some libraries in this study had Jurkat cell RNA spiked in.

This clonotype was counted ten times or more. The V and J genes are TRBV2 and TRBJ1-1, with TRBD1 identical over 9 bases. The CDR3 spans 18 residues. Germline V gives CDR1 SNHLY, CDR2 FYNNEI. V gave up 5 bases and J gave up 0 bases; unmatched junction bases: 13. The CDR3 DNA sequence: TGTGCCAGCAGTTCCTCCGGGACAGGGAGGGGAATGAACACTGAAGCTTTCTTT. Amino acid sequence: CASSSSGTGRGMNTEAFF.

This clonotype was picked up many times. This chain uses TRBV29-1 with TRBJ1-4; D perhaps matches TRBD1 (6 bases). From germline, CDR1 is SQVTM and CDR2 ANQGSEA. The CDR3 runs 13 residues. Trimming removed 4 bases at V and 2 bases at J, with 8 bases between. This chain's CDR3 is CSVGGATNEKLFF. CDR3 DNA: TGCAGCGTTGGGGGGGCGACTAATGAAAAACTGTTTTTT.

This clonotype was seen more than once but under ten times. This may be a read error: a much more frequent sequence differs by one nucleotide. CDR3 in amino acids: CVSSPVGGAEDTQYF. Here the CDR3 DNA reads TGTGTCAGCAGCCCCGTTGGGGGGGCTGAAGATACGCAGTATTTT. The chain carries TRBV14 and TRBJ2-3; tentatively, D is TRBD2 (7 bases). Germline CDR1 and CDR2: SGHDN and FVKESK. The CDR3 covers 15 residues. The entire variable domain, with the rest obtained from reference TRBV14 and TRBJ2-3, is as follows: EAGVTQFPSHSVIEKGQTVTLRCDPISGHDNLYWYRRVMGKEIKFLLHFVKESKQDESGMPNNRFLAERTGGTYSTLKVQPAELEDSGVYFCVSSPVGGAEDTQYFGPGTRLTVL.

Many counts were recorded for this clonotype. This chain connects TRBV28 to TRBJ2-4, with TRBD2 as a possible D gene (6 bases). CDR1 is MDHEN and CDR2 is SYDVKM in the germline V gene. The CDR3 extends over 16 amino acids. Trimming pared 4 bases from V and 1 base from J, leaving 14 bases between. CDR3 region: CASSSTSIGAKNIQYF. CDR3 nucleotide sequence: TGTGCCAGCAGTTCGACTAGTATAGGGGCCAAAAACATTCAGTACTTC.

This clonotype appeared many times. CDR3 DNA sequence: TGTGCCAGCAGCAACATGGGTCCTGGCTACACCTTC. Translation: CASSNMGPGYTF. The rearrangement uses TRBV14 and TRBJ1-2; unclear D gene. Trimming left V 5 bases short and J 7 bases short, with 11 bases between. From germline, CDR1 is SGHDN and CDR2 FVKESK. This CDR3 spans 12 amino acids. Together with reference TRBV14 and TRBJ1-2, the CDR3 gives the full variable domain: EAGVTQFPSHSVIEKGQTVTLRCDPISGHDNLYWYRRVMGKEIKFLLHFVKESKQDESGMPNNRFLAERTGGTYSTLKVQPAELEDSGVYFCASSNMGPGYTFGSGTRLTVV.

To note about this clonotype: A read error may explain this, as a much larger clone is one base away. The V call is TRBV2, the J call TRBJ2-1; 7 positions match TRBD2. The CDR3 spans 17 residues. The germline gives CDR1 SNHLY, CDR2 FYNNEI. This chain's CDR3 is CASSEALTAGPYNEQLF. As DNA, the CDR3 is TGTGCCAGCAGTGAAGCGCTTACAGCGGGACCCTACAATGAGCAGCTCTTC.

This clonotype was observed many times. This chain connects TRBV27 to TRBJ2-7, with D tentatively TRBD1 or TRBD2 (5 bases each). The CDR3 extends over 15 amino acids. CDR1 and CDR2 from the germline V gene are MNHEY and SMNVEV (reference sequence). Between the trimmed V and J ends, which lost 3 bases and 5 bases, there was a span of 17 bases. The CDR3 coding sequence is TGTGCCAGCAGTTTTCAGGGAGCCCCGGAGCACGAGCAGTACTTC. Encoded protein: CASSFQGAPEHEQYF.